This T cell receptor (beta chain) was sequenced for a study of chemoradiotherapy in HPV16-positive cancers. The CDR3 spans 16 residues. The germline V gene has CDR1 MNHNY and CDR2 SVGAGI (reference sequence). Deletions cut 8 bases from V and 0 bases from J, with 16 bases between. The repertoire was sequenced with immunoSEQ multiplex PCR; TCRdb's copy has only in-frame clones and lacks some. The sample lists tens of thousands of clones; about 80% were seen once. This clone was observed a single time. This receptor was obtained from a human donor with HPV-associated anogenital cancer. The chain joins TRBV6-6 to TRBJ2-2; D may correspond to TRBD1 or TRBD2 (5 bases each). Sample: blood, taken from a patient who underwent chemoradiotherapy. The CDR3 DNA is TGTGCCAGCCGATCAGGGACGCGTCCGAACACCGGGGAGCTGTTTTTT. This translates into CASRSGTRPNTGELFF.